This T cell receptor beta chain was sequenced during a study of blood T cell repertoires in COVID-19. Sequencing used immunoSEQ multiplex PCR; TCRdb keeps in-frame clones, though not all of them. The repertoire holds 100,000 to 150,000 clones, with approximately 71% as singletons. Trimming cost V 6 bases and J 1 base, with 9 bases left between them. Germline CDR1 and CDR2: MNHEY and SMNVEV (reference sequence). This CDR3 region has 13 residues. The chain employs TRBV27 and TRBJ1-1, with D maybe TRBD1 (6 bases). The sequenced sample consisted of peripheral blood. This sequence originates from a woman aged 65 to 85 with acute or convalescent COVID-19. CDR3 sequence reads: CASRLQGNTEAFF. The CDR3 DNA reads as TGTGCCAGCAGATTACAGGGGAACACTGAAGCTTTCTTT.